The 27 T cell receptor beta chains below all came from one sample that was sequenced in a study of blood T cell repertoires in COVID-19. Repertoires were generated with immunoSEQ multiplex PCR, while TCRdb's copy carries only in-frame clones and drops some. This table has some 200,000 clones, approximately 85% appearing once. Input material: peripheral blood. Receptors originate from a woman in her seventies with COVID-19, enrolled during active disease.

J is TRBJ1-5 and V is TRBV5-6; TRBD1 agrees at 7 bases. Trimming removed 3 bases from V and 1 base from J; junction bases left unmatched: 7. The CDR3 sequence is 16 residues long. Germline-derived CDR1 and CDR2 are SGHDT and YYEEEE. CDR3 sequence reads: CASSSWDRSSNQPQHF. The CDR3 DNA sequence: TGTGCCAGCAGCTCCTGGGACAGATCAAGCAATCAGCCCCAGCATTTT.

V and J are TRBV18 and TRBJ2-5, with 7 bases matching TRBD1. The V gene end was trimmed by 0 bases and the J gene end by 6 bases; junction bases not matched to a gene: 7. Germline V gives CDR1 KGHSH, CDR2 LQKENI. CDR3 size: 15 residues. The DNA of the CDR3 is TGTGCCAGCTCACCACCTGAGGGGGCCGGGCAGACCCAGTACTTC. Translation: CASSPPEGAGQTQYF.

The chain is built from TRBV18 and TRBJ2-7, with D possibly TRBD1 on 6 matching bases. V shed 5 bases and J shed 1 base, with 18 bases lying between them. Germline V gene sequence: CDR1 KGHSH, CDR2 LQKENI. This CDR3 contains 16 residues. The CDR3 DNA sequence: TGTGCCAGCTCAGTCACCGGGACATCGGCTTCCTACGAGCAGTACTTC. This codes for CASSVTGTSASYEQYF. Full variable domain (missing parts from reference TRBV18 and TRBJ2-7): NAGVMQNPRHLVRRRGQEARLRCSPMKGHSHVYWYRQLPEEGLKFMVYLQKENIIDESGMPKERFSAEFPKEGPSILRIQQVVRGDSAAYFCASSVTGTSASYEQYFGPGTRLTVT.

V and J are TRBV19 and TRBJ2-1; D is uncertain. The CDR3 length is 13 residues. Between the trimmed V and J ends, which lost 9 bases and 4 bases, there was a span of 13 bases. Germline values: CDR1 LNHDA, CDR2 SQIVND (reference sequence). CDR3 loop: CASSRDKYNEQFF. In DNA form, the CDR3 reads TGTGCCAGCAGCAGAGACAAGTACAATGAGCAGTTCTTC.

The gene calls are TRBV5-4 and TRBJ2-7, with 8 positions matching TRBD1. The CDR3 has 15 amino acids. The ends lost 4 bases at V and 3 bases at J; junction bases unmatched: 9. CDR1 SGHNT and CDR2 YYREEE come from the germline V gene (reference sequence). CDR3 sequence: CASSARTGFDYEQYF. CDR3 coding DNA: TGTGCCAGCAGCGCCCGGACAGGGTTTGACTACGAGCAGTACTTC.

CDR3 in amino acids: CASGLGPRDYTF. CDR3 bases: TGTGCTAGTGGTTTGGGTCCCCGGGACTACACCTTC. J is TRBJ1-2 and V is TRBV12-5; D not resolved. Germline values: CDR1 LGHNT, CDR2 FRNRAP. V was cut by 1 base and J by 10 bases, with 10 bases left in between. There are 12 residues in the CDR3.

This sequence joins TRBV5-1 and TRBJ1-3, with TRBD1 matching 8 bases. CDR1 SGHRS and CDR2 YFSETQ come from the germline V gene. V gave up 3 bases and J gave up 2 bases; unmatched junction bases: 7. This CDR3 has 16 amino acids. CDR3 amino acids: CASSYLARGPGNTIYF. CDR3 in DNA: TGCGCCAGCAGCTACTTAGCCAGGGGGCCTGGAAACACCATATATTTT.

The chain joins TRBV7-2 to TRBJ1-1; 7 bases align to TRBD1. The length of the CDR3 is 14 residues. Germline-derived CDR1 and CDR2 are SGHTA and FQGNSA. V lost 5 bases, J lost 1 base, and 4 bases stayed unmatched. This CDR3 is CASSRYRGNTEAFF. DNA for the CDR3: TGTGCCAGCAGCAGATACAGGGGGAACACTGAAGCTTTCTTT. The full variable domain, its missing parts supplied by reference TRBV7-2 and TRBJ1-1, is GAGVSQSPSNKVTEKGKDVELRCDPISGHTALYWYRQSLGQGLEFLIYFQGNSAPDKSGLPSDRFSAERTGGSVSTLTIQRTQQEDSAVYLCASSRYRGNTEAFFGQGTRLTVV.

With regard to this clone: The identical CDR3 is also encoded by other nucleotide sequences in the sample. V gene TRBV19 combines with J gene TRBJ2-1, with D possibly TRBD2 on 6 matching bases. Per the germline V gene, CDR1 is LNHDA and CDR2 is SQIVND (reference sequence). The CDR3 has 15 residues. V lost 4 bases to trimming and J lost 3 bases, with 13 bases between them. The CDR3: CASSTGLASYNEQFF. The CDR3 region has the DNA TGTGCCAGTAGTACCGGCCTAGCGAGCTACAATGAGCAGTTCTTC.

J is TRBJ1-3 and V is TRBV4-2; TRBD1 is a possible D gene (6 bases). This CDR3 has 15 amino acids. Trimming took 2 bases from V and 0 from J, leaving 8 bases between them. CDR1 is LGHNA, CDR2 YNFKEQ, per germline. The CDR3 DNA sequence: TGTGCCAGCAGCCAACCGGACAGCTCTGGAAACACCATATATTTT. The encoded protein is CASSQPDSSGNTIYF.

V is TRBV2 and J is TRBJ2-7, with D possibly matching TRBD2 (6 bases). The CDR3 has 12 residues. Deletions cut 8 bases from V and 11 bases from J, with 19 bases between. Germline V gene lookup returns CDR1 SNHLY and CDR2 FYNNEI. This CDR3 is CASEGLADSKYF. For the CDR3, the DNA is TGTGCCAGCGAGGGGTTAGCGGACTCGAAGTACTTC.

V is TRBV4-3 and J is TRBJ2-5; D may be TRBD2 (6 bases). The CDR3 totals 14 residues. Germline V lookup: CDR1 LGHNA, CDR2 YSLEER. The V end lost 4 bases, the J end lost 5 bases, and 14 bases lay between the germline ends. The CDR3 nucleotides read TGCGCCAGCAGCCGGTCGCTCGCGGGGGAGACCCAGTACTTC. Amino acid sequence: CASSRSLAGETQYF.

The chain has TRBV3-1 (or the pseudogene TRBV3-2) and TRBJ2-2; D might be TRBD1 (6 bases). Germline assignment: CDR1 LGHDT and CDR2 YNNKEL (reference sequence). CDR3 length: 15 amino acids. Trimming took 5 bases from V and 6 from J, leaving 16 bases between them. The CDR3, as DNA: TGTGCCAGCAGCGGTCGGGACAAACTAGCCGGGGAGCTGTTTTTT. The encoded protein is CASSGRDKLAGELFF.

The chain recombines TRBV7-9 with TRBJ1-1; D ambiguous. The CDR3 sequence is 14 residues long. V lost 0 bases and J lost 3, with 8 bases in between. Per germline, CDR1 SEHNR and CDR2 FQNEAQ (reference sequence). CDR3 loop: CASSLASGYTEAFF. DNA for the CDR3: TGTGCCAGCAGCTTAGCTTCAGGCTACACTGAAGCTTTCTTT.

The rearrangement uses TRBV4-3 and TRBJ2-3; the match to TRBD2 covers 14 bases. The CDR3 is 17 amino acids. Germline V gene data show CDR1 as LGHNA and CDR2 as YSLEER. With V trimmed by 1 base and J by 6 bases, 6 bases remained unmatched. The CDR3 nucleotides are TGCGCCAGCAGCCAAGTAAGACTAGCGGGGGGGCCGGATACGCAGTATTTT. Encoded protein: CASSQVRLAGGPDTQYF.

V and J are TRBV4-3 and TRBJ2-1; D might be TRBD2 (6 bases). Germline V lookup: CDR1 LGHNA, CDR2 YSLEER. The CDR3 loop spans 17 amino acids. Trimming took 0 bases from V and 3 from J, leaving 15 bases between them. The CDR3 spells CASSQDLPGASYNEQFF. The DNA of the CDR3 is TGCGCCAGCAGCCAAGATCTACCGGGAGCGAGCTACAATGAGCAGTTCTTC.

This clone was recorded only once. The junction differs from germline at one of its ends, possibly a read error. The rearrangement uses TRBV4-1 and TRBJ1-1; tentatively, D is TRBD1 (6 bases). This CDR3 has 13 residues. Germline lookup yields CDR1 MGHRA and CDR2 YSYEKL. Here the CDR3 DNA reads TGCGCCAGCAACCAACCTGACAGGAATGAAGCTTTCTTT. The encoded protein is CASNQPDRNEAFF.

V and J are TRBV5-1 and TRBJ1-5; 10 bases line up with TRBD1. The germline CDR1 and CDR2 sequences are SGHRS and YFSETQ. This CDR3 region has 15 residues. J gave up 6 bases and V 0 bases, and 3 bases lay outside the gene matches. CDR3 residues: CASSLDGTGVQPQHF. The DNA of the CDR3 is TGCGCCAGCAGCTTGGACGGGACAGGGGTTCAGCCCCAGCATTTT.

This sequence joins TRBV30 and TRBJ2-2, with 8 nucleotides matching TRBD2. Germline CDR1 GTSNPN, CDR2 SVGIG (reference sequence). The CDR3 runs 16 residues. Losses at the gene ends were 1 base for V and 1 base for J; bases not matched to a gene: 5. CDR3 bases: TGTGCCTGGAGTGGAGGGGCGGGAGGGAACACCGGGGAGCTGTTTTTT. Translation gives CAWSGGAGGNTGELFF.

This chain joins TRBV12-3 or TRBV12-4 and TRBJ1-1; D is possibly TRBD1 (6 bases). This CDR3 has 13 amino acids. V was cut by 4 bases and J by 4 bases, with 10 bases left in between. CDR3 protein: CASSSGVGTEAFF. CDR3 nucleotide sequence: TGTGCCAGCAGTTCAGGGGTCGGCACTGAAGCTTTCTTT.

This chain links TRBV9 with TRBJ2-2; D not certain. CDR1 is SGDLS, CDR2 YYNGEE, per germline. CDR3 length: 15 amino acids. The V and J ends lost 0 bases and 3 bases respectively, with 9 bases between them. CDR3 amino acids: CASSVGRPDTGELFF. As DNA, the CDR3 is TGTGCCAGCAGCGTAGGCCGCCCGGACACCGGGGAGCTGTTTTTT.

V gene TRBV19 combines with J gene TRBJ1-2; TRBD1 matches at 7 bases. V trimming: 3 bases; J trimming: 1 base; junction bases outside the gene matches: 11. Germline loops: CDR1 LNHDA, CDR2 SQIVND (reference sequence). The CDR3 is 17 residues long. This chain's CDR3 is CASSIPPTGTGNYGYTF. DNA for the CDR3: TGTGCCAGTAGTATTCCCCCGACAGGGACGGGTAACTATGGCTACACCTTC.

This chain links TRBV28 with TRBJ2-2; tentatively, D is TRBD2 (6 bases). In germline, CDR1 is MDHEN, CDR2 SYDVKM. The CDR3 covers 14 residues. The ends were cut back, 6 bases at V and 3 bases at J, with 11 bases in the middle. CDR3 nucleotide sequence: TGTGCCAGCAGCACCGGGACTTACACCGGGGAGCTGTTTTTT. Translated: CASSTGTYTGELFF.

This clone was detected only a few times. The rearrangement joins TRBV18 to TRBJ1-2; 10 bases agree with TRBD1. With V trimmed by 2 bases and J by 4 bases, 10 bases remained unmatched. In germline, CDR1 is KGHSH, CDR2 LQKENI. This CDR3 has 17 amino acids. The CDR3 is CASSPSPPRDRGYGYTF. CDR3 coding DNA: TGTGCCAGCTCACCATCCCCCCCTAGGGACAGGGGCTATGGCTACACCTTC.

The chain has TRBV7-6 and TRBJ2-1; weak D call: TRBD1 (5 bases). Germline values: CDR1 SGHVS, CDR2 FNYEAQ. The CDR3 sequence is 16 residues long. The V end lost 5 bases, the J end lost 4 bases, and 18 bases lay between the germline ends. As DNA, the CDR3 is TGTGCCAGCAGCCCCCCATCAGGGCTCCATTACAATGAGCAGTTCTTC. This encodes CASSPPSGLHYNEQFF.

This clone was picked up one time. This rearrangement joins TRBV12-5 to TRBJ2-3, with D possibly matching TRBD2 (5 bases). Between the trimmed V and J ends, which lost 6 bases and 6 bases, there was a span of 10 bases. CDR3 size: 12 residues. Germline V gives CDR1 LGHNT, CDR2 FRNRAP. The CDR3 here is CASGQTGDTQYF. The CDR3 nucleotides are TGTGCTAGTGGCCAGACGGGGGATACGCAGTATTTT.

The chain links TRBV7-2 to TRBJ2-3, with D unresolved. CDR1 SGHTA and CDR2 FQGNSA come from the germline V gene. The V end was cut by 2 bases, the J end by 5 bases, with 5 bases between. The CDR3 runs to 12 residues. CDR3 residues: CASSLLRDTQYF. CDR3 DNA sequence: TGTGCCAGCAGCTTACTTCGAGATACGCAGTATTTT.